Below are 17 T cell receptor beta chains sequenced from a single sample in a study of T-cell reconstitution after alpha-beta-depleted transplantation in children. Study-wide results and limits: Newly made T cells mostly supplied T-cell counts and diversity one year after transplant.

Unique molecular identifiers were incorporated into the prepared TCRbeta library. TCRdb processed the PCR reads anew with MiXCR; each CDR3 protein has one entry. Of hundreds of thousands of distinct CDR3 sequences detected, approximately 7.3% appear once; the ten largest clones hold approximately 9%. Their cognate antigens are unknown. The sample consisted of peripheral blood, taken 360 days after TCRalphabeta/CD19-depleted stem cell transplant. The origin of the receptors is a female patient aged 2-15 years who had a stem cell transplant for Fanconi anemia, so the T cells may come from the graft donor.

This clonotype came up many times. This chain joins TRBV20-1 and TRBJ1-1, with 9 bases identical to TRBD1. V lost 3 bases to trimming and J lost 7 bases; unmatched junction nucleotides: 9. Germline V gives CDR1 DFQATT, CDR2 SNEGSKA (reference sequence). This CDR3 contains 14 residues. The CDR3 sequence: CSASTQGATDEAFF. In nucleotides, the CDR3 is TGCAGTGCTAGTACACAGGGGGCTACAGATGAAGCTTTCTTT.

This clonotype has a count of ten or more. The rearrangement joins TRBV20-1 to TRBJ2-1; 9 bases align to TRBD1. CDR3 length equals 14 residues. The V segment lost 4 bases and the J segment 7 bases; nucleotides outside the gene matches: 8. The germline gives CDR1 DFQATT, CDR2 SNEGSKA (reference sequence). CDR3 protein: CSAKVPGQGNEQFF. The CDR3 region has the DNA TGCAGTGCTAAAGTTCCGGGACAGGGTAATGAGCAGTTCTTC.

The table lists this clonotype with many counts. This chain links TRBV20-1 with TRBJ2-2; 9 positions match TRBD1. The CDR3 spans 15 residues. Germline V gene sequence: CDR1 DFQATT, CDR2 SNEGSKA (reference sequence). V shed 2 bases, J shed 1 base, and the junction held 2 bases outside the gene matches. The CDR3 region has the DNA TGCAGTGCTAGAAGGGACAGGGTGAACACCGGGGAGCTGTTTTTT. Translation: CSARRDRVNTGELFF.

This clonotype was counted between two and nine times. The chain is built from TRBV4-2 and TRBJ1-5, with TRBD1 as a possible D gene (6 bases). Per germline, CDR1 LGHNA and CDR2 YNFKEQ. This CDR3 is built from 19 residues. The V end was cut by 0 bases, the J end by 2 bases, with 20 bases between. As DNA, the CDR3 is TGTGCCAGCAGCCAAGATGAGAACAGGGACCTTTTGGGCAATCAGCCCCAGCATTTT. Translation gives CASSQDENRDLLGNQPQHF.

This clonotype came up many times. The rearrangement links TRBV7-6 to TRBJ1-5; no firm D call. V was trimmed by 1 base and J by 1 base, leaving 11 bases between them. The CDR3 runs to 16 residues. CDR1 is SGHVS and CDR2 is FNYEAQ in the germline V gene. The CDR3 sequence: CASSLGSSRSNQPQHF. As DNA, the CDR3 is TGTGCCAGCAGCTTAGGTAGCAGTCGAAGCAATCAGCCCCAGCATTTT. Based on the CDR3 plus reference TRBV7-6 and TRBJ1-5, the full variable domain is GAGVSQSPRYKVTKRGQDVALRCDPISGHVSLYWYRQALGQGPEFLTYFNYEAQQDKSGLPNDRFSAERPEGSISTLTIQRTEQRDSAMYRCASSLGSSRSNQPQHFGDGTRLSIL.

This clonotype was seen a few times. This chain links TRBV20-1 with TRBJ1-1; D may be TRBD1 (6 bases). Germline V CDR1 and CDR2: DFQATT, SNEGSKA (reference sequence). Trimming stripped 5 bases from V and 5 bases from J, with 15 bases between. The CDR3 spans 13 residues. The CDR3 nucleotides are TGCAGTGCTGCCTACAGGGTTTATACTGAAGCTTTCTTT. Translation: CSAAYRVYTEAFF.

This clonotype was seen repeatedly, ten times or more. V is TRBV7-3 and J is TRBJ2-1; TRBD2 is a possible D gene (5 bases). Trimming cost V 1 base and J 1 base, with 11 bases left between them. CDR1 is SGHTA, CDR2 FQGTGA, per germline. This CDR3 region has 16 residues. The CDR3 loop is CASSLIPGSSYNEQFF. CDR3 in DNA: TGTGCCAGCAGCTTAATTCCGGGGTCTTCCTACAATGAGCAGTTCTTC.

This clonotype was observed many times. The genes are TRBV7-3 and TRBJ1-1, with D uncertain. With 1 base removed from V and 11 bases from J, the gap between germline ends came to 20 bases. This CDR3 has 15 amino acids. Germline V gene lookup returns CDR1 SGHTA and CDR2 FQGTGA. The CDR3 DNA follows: TGTGCCAGCAGCTTAATAAGCATTCAGGTTTCGAGGGCTTTCTTT. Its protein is CASSLISIQVSRAFF.

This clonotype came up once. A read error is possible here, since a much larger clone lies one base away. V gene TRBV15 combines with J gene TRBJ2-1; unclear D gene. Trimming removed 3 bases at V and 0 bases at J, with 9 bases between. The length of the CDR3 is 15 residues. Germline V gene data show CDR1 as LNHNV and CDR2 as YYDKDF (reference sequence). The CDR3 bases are TGTGCCACCAGCAGGTCCTACATCTCCTACAATGAGCAGTTCTTC. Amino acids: CATSRSYISYNEQFF.

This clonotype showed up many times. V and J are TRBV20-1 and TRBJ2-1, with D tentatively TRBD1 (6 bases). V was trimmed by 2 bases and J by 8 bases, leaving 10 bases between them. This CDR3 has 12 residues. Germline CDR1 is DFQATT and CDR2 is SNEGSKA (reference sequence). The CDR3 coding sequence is TGCAGTGCTAGATCACAGGGCCATGAGCAGTTCTTC. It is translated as CSARSQGHEQFF.

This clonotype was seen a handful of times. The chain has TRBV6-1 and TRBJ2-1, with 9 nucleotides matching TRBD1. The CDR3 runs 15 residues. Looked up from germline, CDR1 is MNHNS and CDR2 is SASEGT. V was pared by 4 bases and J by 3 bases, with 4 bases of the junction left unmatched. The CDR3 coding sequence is TGTGCCAGCAGTGCCCGGGACAGGGTCTACAATGAGCAGTTCTTC. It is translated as CASSARDRVYNEQFF.

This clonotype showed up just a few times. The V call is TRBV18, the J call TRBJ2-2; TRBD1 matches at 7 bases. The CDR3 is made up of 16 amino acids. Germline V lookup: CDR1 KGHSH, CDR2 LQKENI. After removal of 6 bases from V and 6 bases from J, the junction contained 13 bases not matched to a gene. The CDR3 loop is CASSRSETGNAGELFF. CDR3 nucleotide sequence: TGTGCCAGCTCGCGATCGGAGACAGGGAATGCCGGGGAGCTGTTTTTT.

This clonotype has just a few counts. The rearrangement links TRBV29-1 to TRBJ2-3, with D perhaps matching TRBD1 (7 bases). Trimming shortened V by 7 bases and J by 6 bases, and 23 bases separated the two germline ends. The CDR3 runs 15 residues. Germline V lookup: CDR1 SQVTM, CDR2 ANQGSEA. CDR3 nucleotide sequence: TGCAGCGGGCTGAGCGTGGCAGGGGGGAGGGATACGCAGTATTTT. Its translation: CSGLSVAGGRDTQYF.

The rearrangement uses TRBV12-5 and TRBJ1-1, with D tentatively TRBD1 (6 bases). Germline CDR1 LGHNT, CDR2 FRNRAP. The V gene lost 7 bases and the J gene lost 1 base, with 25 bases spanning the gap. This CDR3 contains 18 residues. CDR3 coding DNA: TGTGCTAGTGTCCGGGAGAAAAATAATGCAGGGGCGAACACTGAAGCTTTCTTT. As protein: CASVREKNNAGANTEAFF.

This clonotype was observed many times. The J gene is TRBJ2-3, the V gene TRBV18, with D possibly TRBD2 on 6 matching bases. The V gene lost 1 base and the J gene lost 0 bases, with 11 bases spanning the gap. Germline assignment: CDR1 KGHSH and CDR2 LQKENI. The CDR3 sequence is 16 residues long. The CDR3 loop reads CASSPLSGPSTDTQYF. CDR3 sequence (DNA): TGTGCCAGCTCACCACTAAGCGGGCCCAGCACAGATACGCAGTATTTT.

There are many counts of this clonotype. CDR3 region: CASSQQGGPYNEQFF. The CDR3 DNA reads as TGTGCCAGCAGTCAACAGGGTGGGCCCTACAATGAGCAGTTCTTC. The rearrangement uses TRBV25-1 and TRBJ2-1, with D maybe TRBD1 (6 bases). The germline V and J ends were trimmed by 5 bases and 2 bases, with 13 bases remaining between them. The CDR3 runs 15 residues. Germline values: CDR1 MGHDK, CDR2 SYGVNS.

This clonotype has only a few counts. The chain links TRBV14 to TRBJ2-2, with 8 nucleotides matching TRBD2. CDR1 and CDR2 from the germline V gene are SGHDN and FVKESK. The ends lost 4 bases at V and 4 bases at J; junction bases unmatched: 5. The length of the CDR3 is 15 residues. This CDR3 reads CASSLRAGATGELFF. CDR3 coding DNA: TGTGCCAGCAGCCTCCGAGCGGGGGCCACCGGGGAGCTGTTTTTT.